This T cell receptor (beta chain) stems from a study of somatic mutations in cytotoxic T cells in rheumatoid arthritis. The overall study: Patient blood, over 25 ml in EDTA, was obtained immediately after diagnosis and prior to the start of any treatment. Purity of nearly 100% was reached when some V beta antibody-stained T-cell populations were flow-sorted, including V beta1+ cells sequenced for TCRB. Findings and limits, study-wide: The authors did not know the antigen targets of the expanded CD8+ clones.

By positive magnetic bead selection, CD4+ and CD8+ cells were isolated, and their purity was checked by flow cytometry. The CDR3 loop spans 13 amino acids. Germline V CDR1 and CDR2: MNHEY, SVGAGI. The V end lost 6 bases, the J end lost 3 bases, and 12 bases lay between the germline ends. Details on this clone: Antigen: not known.

Data came from immunoSEQ multiplex PCR; TCRdb stores just in-frame clones and leaves some out. The repertoire holds around 23,000 clones, with approximately 80% as singletons. The sequencing input was CD8+ T cells sorted from blood. The clonotype originates from an adult with rheumatoid arthritis. The chain has TRBV6-5 and TRBJ2-7; D gene ambiguous. CDR3 sequence reads: CASSPGPIYEQYF. DNA of the CDR3: TGTGCCAGCAGCCCCGGACCGATCTACGAGCAGTACTTC.